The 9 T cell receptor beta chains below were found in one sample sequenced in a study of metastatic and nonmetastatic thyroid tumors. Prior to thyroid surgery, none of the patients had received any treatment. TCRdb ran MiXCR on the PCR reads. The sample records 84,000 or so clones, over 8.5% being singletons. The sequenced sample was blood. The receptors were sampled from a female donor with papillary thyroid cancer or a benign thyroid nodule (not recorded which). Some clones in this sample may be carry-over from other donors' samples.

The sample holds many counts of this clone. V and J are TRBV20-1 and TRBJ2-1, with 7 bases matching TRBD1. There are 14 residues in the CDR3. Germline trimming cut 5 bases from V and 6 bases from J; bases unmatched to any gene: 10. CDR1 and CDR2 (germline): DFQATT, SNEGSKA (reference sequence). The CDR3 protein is CSAHTGTEINEQFF. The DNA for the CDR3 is TGCAGTGCTCACACCGGGACAGAGATCAATGAGCAGTTCTTC.

For the CDR3, the DNA is TGTGCCAGCAGCTCCCCTGCCAGGGGGCTCTACGAGCAGTACTTC. Protein product: CASSSPARGLYEQYF. The V gene is TRBV7-2, the J gene TRBJ2-7, with 8 positions matching TRBD1. Germline CDR1 SGHTA, CDR2 FQGNSA. CDR3 length equals 15 residues. V shed 4 bases, J shed 3 bases, and the junction held 8 bases outside the gene matches.

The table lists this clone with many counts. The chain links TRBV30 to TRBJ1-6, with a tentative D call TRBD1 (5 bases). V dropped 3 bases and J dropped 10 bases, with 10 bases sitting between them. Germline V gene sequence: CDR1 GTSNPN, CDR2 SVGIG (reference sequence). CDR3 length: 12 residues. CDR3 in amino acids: CAWSTGLSPLHF. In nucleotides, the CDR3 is TGTGCCTGGAGCACAGGATTATCACCCCTCCACTTT.

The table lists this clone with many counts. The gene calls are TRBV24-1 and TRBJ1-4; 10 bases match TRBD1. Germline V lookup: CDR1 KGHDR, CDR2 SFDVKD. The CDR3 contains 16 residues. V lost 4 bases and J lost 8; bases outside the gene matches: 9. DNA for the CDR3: TGTGCCACCAGTGACCCACGACAGGGGGCAAGGGAAAAACTGTTTTTT. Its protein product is CATSDPRQGAREKLFF.

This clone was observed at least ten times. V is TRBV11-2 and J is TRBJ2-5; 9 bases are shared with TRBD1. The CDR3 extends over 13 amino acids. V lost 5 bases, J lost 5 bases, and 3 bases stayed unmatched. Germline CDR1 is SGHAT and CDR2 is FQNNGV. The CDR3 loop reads CASSRDREETQYF. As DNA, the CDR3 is TGTGCCAGCAGCCGGGACAGGGAGGAGACCCAGTACTTC.

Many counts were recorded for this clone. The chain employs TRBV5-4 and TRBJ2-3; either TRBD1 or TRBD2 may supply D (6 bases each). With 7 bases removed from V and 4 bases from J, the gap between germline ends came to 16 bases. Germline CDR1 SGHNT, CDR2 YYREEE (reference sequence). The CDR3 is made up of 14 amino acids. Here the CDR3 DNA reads TGTGCCAGCCGGCTGGGGGGCGGATCAGATACGCAGTATTTT. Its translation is CASRLGGGSDTQYF. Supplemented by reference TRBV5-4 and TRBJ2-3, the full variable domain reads ETGVTQSPTHLIKTRGQQVTLRCSSQSGHNTVSWYQQALGQGPQFIFQYYREEENGRGNFPPRFSGLQFPNYSSELNVNALELDDSALYLCASRLGGGSDTQYFGPGTRLTVL.

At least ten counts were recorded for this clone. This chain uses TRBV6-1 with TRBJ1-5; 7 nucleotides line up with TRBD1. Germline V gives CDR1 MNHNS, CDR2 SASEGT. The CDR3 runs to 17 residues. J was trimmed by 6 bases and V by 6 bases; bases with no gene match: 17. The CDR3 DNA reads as TGTGCCAGCAGCCAAGGGGGCAGACGGGGTTACAGTCAGCCCCAGCATTTT. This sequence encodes CASSQGGRRGYSQPQHF.

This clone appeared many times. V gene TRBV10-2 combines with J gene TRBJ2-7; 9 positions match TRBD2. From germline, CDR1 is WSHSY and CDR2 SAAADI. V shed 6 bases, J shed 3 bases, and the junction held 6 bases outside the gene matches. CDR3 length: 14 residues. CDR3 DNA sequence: TGCGCCAGCAGGCCGGGACTAGCACTCTACGAGCAGTACTTC. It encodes CASRPGLALYEQYF.

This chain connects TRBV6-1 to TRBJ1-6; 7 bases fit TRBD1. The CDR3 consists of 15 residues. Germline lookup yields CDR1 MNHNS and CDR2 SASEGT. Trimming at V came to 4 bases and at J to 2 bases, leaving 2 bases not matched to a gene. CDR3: CASSGGTAYNSPLHF. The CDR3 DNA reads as TGTGCCAGCAGTGGGGGGACAGCCTATAATTCACCCCTCCACTTT.